Listed below are T cell receptor beta chains from one sample, sequenced in a study of cytomegalovirus exposure and HLA in healthy donors. Libraries were prepared by immunoSEQ multiplex PCR; TCRdb keeps only in-frame clonotypes and omits some of them. The table records fewer than 200,000 clones, under 80% of them present only once. Sequencing input: PBMCs. Receptor source: a man aged 40-49 years in good health and CMV-seronegative. Each CDR3 is given with its conserved first and last residue. The D gene is left open where the match is weak. Rows give clone size only sometimes, using once, few, many, or a class for an expanded clone.

once	NA	TRBV10-3	TRBJ2-3	CAISAPEAGVFTDTQYF	TGTGCCATCAGTGCCCCCGAGGCAGGGGTCTTCACAGATACGCAGTATTTT
NA	NA	TRBV6-1	TRBJ2-2	CASGTGGDTGELFF	TGTGCCAGCGGAACGGGGGGCGACACCGGGGAGCTGTTTTTT
NA	NA	TRBV11-2	TRBJ1-5	CASSFAAGNNQPQHF	TGTGCCAGCAGCTTTGCGGCAGGGAACAATCAGCCCCAGCATTTT
once	NA	TRBV30	TRBJ1-2	CAWSDYMYGYTF	TGTGCCTGGAGTGATTATATGTATGGCTACACCTTC
NA	TRBD1	TRBV19	TRBJ2-7	CASSPTGGLYEQYF	TGTGCCAGTAGCCCGACAGGGGGCCTGTACGAGCAGTACTTC
NA	TRBD1	TRBV4-1	TRBJ1-1	CASSQLTGGGNTEAFF	TGCGCCAGCAGCCAGCTCACAGGGGGTGGGAACACTGAAGCTTTCTTT
NA	TRBD1	TRBV7-9	TRBJ2-7	CASSSGDRPFVVEQYF	TGTGCCAGCAGCTCGGGGGACAGGCCCTTTGTTGTAGAGCAGTACTTC
few	TRBD2	TRBV6-6	TRBJ2-1	CASSYLGLGEQFF	TGTGCCAGCAGTTACTTGGGACTAGGTGAGCAGTTCTTC
NA	TRBD1	TRBV30	TRBJ2-7	CAWSVSGTVEQYF	TGTGCCTGGAGTGTATCTGGGACAGTCGAGCAGTACTTC
NA	NA	TRBV2	TRBJ2-3	CASSYLGTDTQYF	TGTGCCAGCAGCTACCTGGGCACAGATACGCAGTATTTT
NA	TRBD2	TRBV9	TRBJ2-1	CASTRGTSGDNEQFF	TGTGCCAGCACACGGGGGACTAGCGGGGACAATGAGCAGTTCTTC
NA	NA	TRBV7-9	TRBJ1-1	CASRAPNFPRQQAFF	TGTGCCAGCAGGGCACCCAATTTCCCGAGGCAGCAAGCTTTCTTT
once	TRBD2	TRBV4-2	TRBJ2-1	CASSQARTSGGARFF	TGTGCCAGCAGCCAAGCTAGGACTAGCGGGGGGGCCAGGTTCTTC
NA	NA	TRBV5-1	TRBJ2-3	CASSLLVPADTQYF	TGCGCCAGCAGCTTGTTAGTTCCGGCAGATACGCAGTATTTT
NA	TRBD1	TRBV6-5	TRBJ1-2	CASSLGQVNYGYTF	TGTGCCAGCAGTTTGGGACAGGTTAACTATGGCTACACCTTC
NA	TRBD1	TRBV4-2	TRBJ1-6	CASSRTRDRGNSPLHF	TGTGCCAGCAGCCGAACCCGGGACAGGGGGAATTCACCCCTCCACTTT
NA	NA	TRBV7-9	TRBJ1-2	CASSSSGIYGYTF	TGTGCCAGCAGCTCGTCAGGGATCTATGGCTACACCTTC
NA	TRBD1	TRBV7-2	TRBJ1-2	CASSRRAGGGGGGYTF	TGTGCCAGCAGCCGTAGGGCAGGGGGCGGTGGGGGTGGCTACACCTTC
NA	TRBD1	TRBV19	TRBJ2-2	CASTRGGQGITGELFF	TGTGCCAGTACCCGGGGCGGACAGGGGATTACCGGGGAGCTGTTTTTT
NA	NA	TRBV5-1	TRBJ2-2	CASRGTGPNTGELFF	TGCGCCAGCAGGGGAACAGGTCCGAACACCGGGGAGCTGTTTTTT
NA	NA	TRBV18	TRBJ2-7	CASSPDRLYEQYF	TGTGCCAGCTCACCGGACAGATTATACGAGCAGTACTTC
NA	TRBD2	TRBV7-2	TRBJ2-5	CASSPRTSGALLKTQYF	TGTGCCAGCAGCCCCCGGACTAGCGGGGCACTATTGAAGACCCAGTACTTC
NA	TRBD1	TRBV7-8	TRBJ2-7	CASSRTGAYEQYF	TGTGCCAGCAGCCGGACAGGGGCCTACGAGCAGTACTTC
once	TRBD1	TRBV27	TRBJ2-7	CASTPSNRAGGSYEQYF	TGTGCCAGCACCCCATCCAACCGAGCAGGGGGATCCTACGAGCAGTACTTC
NA	TRBD1	TRBV6-1	TRBJ1-2	CASSEPGQYGYTF	TGTGCCAGCAGTGAACCGGGACAGTATGGCTACACCTTC
NA	NA	TRBV4-3	TRBJ1-5	CASSQDHTQPQHF	TGCGCCAGCAGCCAAGATCACACCCAGCCCCAGCATTTT
NA	NA	TRBV7-8	TRBJ2-1	CASSPLTGAEQFF	TGTGCCAGCAGCCCGCTGACAGGTGCTGAGCAGTTCTTC
NA	NA	TRBV29-1	TRBJ1-4	CSVGAGFANEKLFF	TGCAGCGTTGGAGCAGGCTTCGCTAATGAAAAACTGTTTTTT
NA	TRBD1	TRBV6-5	TRBJ1-4	CASSCQGGEKLFF	TGTGCCAGCAGTTGCCAGGGGGGTGAAAAACTGTTTTTT
NA	NA	TRBV27	TRBJ2-5	CASREDNQETQYF	TGTGCCAGCAGAGAGGACAACCAAGAGACCCAGTACTTC
NA	NA	TRBV25-1	TRBJ1-6	CASRRGTDSPLHF	TGTGCCAGCAGGAGGGGGACGGATTCACCCCTCCACTTT
NA	TRBD1	TRBV5-1	TRBJ2-2	CASSENRGGTGELFF	TGCGCCAGCAGCGAGAACAGGGGCGGTACCGGGGAGCTGTTTTTT
NA	NA	TRBV7-3	TRBJ2-1	CASSRSGEDLFF	TGTGCCAGCAGCCGTTCAGGGGAAGATCTGTTCTTC
few	TRBD1	TRBV5-6	TRBJ2-3	CASSRQGATDTQYF	TGTGCCAGCAGCAGACAGGGGGCCACTGATACGCAGTATTTT
NA	TRBD1	TRBV6-5	TRBJ1-2	CASSYDRVGYTF	TGTGCCAGCAGTTATGACAGGGTCGGCTACACCTTC
NA	TRBD1	TRBV6-1	TRBJ1-5	CASSGQGSNQPQHF	TGTGCCAGCAGTGGACAGGGAAGCAATCAGCCCCAGCATTTT